Listed below are T cell receptor beta chains from one sample, sequenced in a study of blood T cells in healthy people across ages. MiXCR, applied by TCRdb to the 5' RACE reads, yields one record per CDR3 protein. The sample holds 650,000 to 700,000 distinct CDR3 sequences; around 52% are singletons and the top ten take roughly 13%. Material: blood. The receptor set was obtained from an elderly woman in good health. CDR3s include the opening cysteine and the closing phenylalanine or tryptophan.

v_call cdr3_aa
TRBV25-1 CASSPSPGTPYEQYF
TRBV20-1 CSASNRGRFVTQYF
TRBV4-3 CASSQESSRSYEQYF
TRBV6-6 CASSRQGSPLHF
TRBV7-2 CASSLSASADIQYF
TRBV4-2 CASSQSKTASSYNEQFF
TRBV5-1 CASRQGADGYTF
TRBV11-2 CASALARGVQYF
TRBV7-2 CASSWGLYNEQYF
TRBV28 CATQGSGMNTEAFF
TRBV3-1 CASGQVRNEQFF
TRBV29-1 CSVDEGTSYQYF
TRBV5-1 CASSLVGSTQETQYF
TRBV9 CASSVAAGDPYEQYF
TRBV28 CASRKAVAGGLREQFF
TRBV29-1 CSASRFGGRSVQAYNEQFF
TRBV3-1 CASSRAGIGEHYGYTF
TRBV4-2 CASSQDDRGETQYF
TRBV5-6 CASSDSRRGGSGNQPQHF
TRBV10-2 CASRGTGTQPQHF
TRBV4-2 CASSYQRGVTDTQYF
TRBV20-1 CSPRESGKGAKNIQYF
TRBV20-1 CSARFRGAGGEQYF
TRBV20-1 CSARDPLYRASGGGELFF
TRBV9 CASSVVDDVQYF
TRBV12-3/TRBV12-4 CASSLWDRNIQYF
TRBV20-1 CSASPPTGTAYNEQFF
TRBV7-2 CASSGTSGTGTQYF
TRBV30 CAWSAGTGAQPQHF
TRBV7-9 CASRQGGADTQYF
TRBV7-6 CASSLEPRRGGEQFF
TRBV10-3 CAISESTASNQPQHF
TRBV12-3/TRBV12-4 CASSVRGRSSTDTQYF
TRBV20-1 CSARPQETQYF
TRBV19 CASSRRQGLAGAETQYF
TRBV9 CASSVGPVTYEQYF